This TCR beta chain came from a study of blood T cell repertoires in COVID-19. TCRdb's copy holds only in-frame clones and misses some; the assay was immunoSEQ multiplex PCR. The sample yields around 300,000 clones, 85% to 90% seen once. The CDR3 extends over 15 amino acids. The germline gives CDR1 SGHRS, CDR2 YFSETQ. The V and J ends lost 2 bases and 2 bases respectively, with 11 bases between them. What was sequenced was PBMCs or T cells enriched from blood (not recorded which). The chain has TRBV5-1 and TRBJ1-5; D is unresolved. The sequence derives from an older woman who had recovered from COVID-19. DNA of the CDR3: TGCGCCAGCAGCTTCAATCCGGGTGGCAATCAGCCCCAGCATTTT. Translation: CASSFNPGGNQPQHF. Variable domain in full (rest from reference TRBV5-1 and TRBJ1-5): KAGVTQTPRYLIKTRGQQVTLSCSPISGHRSVSWYQQTPGQGLQFLFEYFSETQRNKGNFPGRFSGRQFSNSRSEMNVSTLELGDSALYLCASSFNPGGNQPQHFGDGTRLSIL.